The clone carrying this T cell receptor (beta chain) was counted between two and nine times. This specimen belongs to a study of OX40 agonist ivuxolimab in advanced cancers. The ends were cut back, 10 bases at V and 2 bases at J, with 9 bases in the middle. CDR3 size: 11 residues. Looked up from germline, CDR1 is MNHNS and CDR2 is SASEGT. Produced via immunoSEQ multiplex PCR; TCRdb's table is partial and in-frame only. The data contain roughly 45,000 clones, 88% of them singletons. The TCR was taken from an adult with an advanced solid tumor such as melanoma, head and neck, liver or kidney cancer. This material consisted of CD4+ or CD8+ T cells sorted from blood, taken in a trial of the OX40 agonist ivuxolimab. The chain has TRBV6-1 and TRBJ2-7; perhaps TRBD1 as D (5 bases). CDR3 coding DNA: TGTGCCACGACAGTTACCTACGAGCAGTACTTC. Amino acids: CATTVTYEQYF.